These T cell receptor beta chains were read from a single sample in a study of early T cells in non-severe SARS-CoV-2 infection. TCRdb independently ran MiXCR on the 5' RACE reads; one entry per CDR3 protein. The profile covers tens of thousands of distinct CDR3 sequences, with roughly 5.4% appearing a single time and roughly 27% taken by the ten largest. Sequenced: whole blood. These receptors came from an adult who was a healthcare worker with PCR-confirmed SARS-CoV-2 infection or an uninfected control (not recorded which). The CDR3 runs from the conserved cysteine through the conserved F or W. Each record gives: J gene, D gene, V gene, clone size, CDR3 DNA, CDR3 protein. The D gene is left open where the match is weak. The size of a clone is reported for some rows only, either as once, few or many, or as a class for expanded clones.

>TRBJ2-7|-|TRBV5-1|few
TGCGCCAGCAGCTTGTCACCTTACGAGCAGTACTTC
CASSLSPYEQYF
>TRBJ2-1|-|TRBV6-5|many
TGTGCCAGCAGTTTACAGGGAGGGTCCTACAATGAGCAGTTCTTC
CASSLQGGSYNEQFF
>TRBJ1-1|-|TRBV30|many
TGTGCCTGGAGTGTACTAGGGAACACTGAAGCTTTCTTT
CAWSVLGNTEAFF
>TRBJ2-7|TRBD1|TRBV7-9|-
TGTGCCAGCAGAGGCGCCGGGACAGCAGAACATTACGAGCAGTACTTC
CASRGAGTAEHYEQYF
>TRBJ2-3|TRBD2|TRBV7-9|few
TGTGCCAGCAGCTTAGGAGCCGAGCGGGGGACAGATACGCAGTATTTT
CASSLGAERGTDTQYF
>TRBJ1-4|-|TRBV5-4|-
TGTGCCAGCAGCTTGGCTGGGCAGCTAGACGGAAAACTGTTTTTT
CASSLAGQLDGKLFF
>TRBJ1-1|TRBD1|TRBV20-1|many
TGCAGTGCTACCGACAGGGCAACGGCGGGTGAAGCTTTCTTT
CSATDRATAGEAFF
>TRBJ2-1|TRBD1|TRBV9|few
TGTGCCAGCAGCACCAACAGGGGGGCACCTGGGGAGCAGTTCTTC
CASSTNRGAPGEQFF
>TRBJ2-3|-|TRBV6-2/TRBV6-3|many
TGTGCCAGCAGTTTTACTCGTGATACGCAGTATTTT
CASSFTRDTQYF
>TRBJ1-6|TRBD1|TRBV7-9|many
TGTGCCAGCAGCTCCCCAGGGGGCGCGGCTAATTCACCCCTCCACTTT
CASSSPGGAANSPLHF
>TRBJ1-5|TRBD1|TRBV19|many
TGTGCCAGTAGTATAGAGGACAGGGTGTTGGGTCAGCCCCAGCATTTT
CASSIEDRVLGQPQHF
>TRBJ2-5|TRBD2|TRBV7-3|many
TGTGCCAGCAGCTTAGGGCTAGCGGGACAAGAGACCCAGTACTTC
CASSLGLAGQETQYF
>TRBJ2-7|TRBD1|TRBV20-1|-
TGCAGTGCTAGAGGGGGGACAGGGGAACCTTCCGAGCAGTACTTC
CSARGGTGEPSEQYF
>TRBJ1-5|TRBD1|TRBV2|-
TGTGCCAGCAGTTTGGACAGGGGATATCAGCCCCAGCATTTT
CASSLDRGYQPQHF
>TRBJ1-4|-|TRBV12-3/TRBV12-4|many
TGTGCCAGCTGTGGCCCCTCAGAAAAACTGTTTTTT
CASCGPSEKLFF
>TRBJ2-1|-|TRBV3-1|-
TGTGCCAGCAGCCGGCCCCGCGGCGACTACAATGAGCAGTTCTTC
CASSRPRGDYNEQFF
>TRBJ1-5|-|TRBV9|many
TGTGCCAGCAGCTCGAGAGGTCCGGGAGGCCCCAGGGGCAATCAGCCCCAGCATTTT
CASSSRGPGGPRGNQPQHF
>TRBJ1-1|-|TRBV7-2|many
TGTGCCAGCAGCTTCGGTTCGACGGCCATGAACACTGAAGCTTTCTTT
CASSFGSTAMNTEAFF
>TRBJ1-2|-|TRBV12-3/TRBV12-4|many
TGTGCCAGCAGCACAGGGTCGTTACAGGGCCGCAATGGCTACACCTTC
CASSTGSLQGRNGYTF
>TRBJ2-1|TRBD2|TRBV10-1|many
TGCGCCAGCAGTGGGGGTTCGACTAGCGGGAGGGCCAATGAGCAGTTCTTC
CASSGGSTSGRANEQFF
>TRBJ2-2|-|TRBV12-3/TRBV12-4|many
TGTGCCAGCAGCATTAAGAGGGGGTCGACCACCGGGGAGCTGTTTTTT
CASSIKRGSTTGELFF
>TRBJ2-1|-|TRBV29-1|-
TGCAGCGTTGCAGTCTACAATGAGCAGTTCTTC
CSVAVYNEQFF
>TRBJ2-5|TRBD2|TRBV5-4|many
TGTGCCAGCAGCTCACTAGCGGACCAAGAGACCCAGTACTTC
CASSSLADQETQYF
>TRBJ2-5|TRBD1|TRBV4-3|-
TGCGCCAGCAGCCAAGGGGGGAGTAGTACAGGGGAAGAGACCCAGTACTTC
CASSQGGSSTGEETQYF
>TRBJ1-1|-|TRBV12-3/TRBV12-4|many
TGTGCCAGCAGACCCCAGGGATGGGGCACTGAAGCTTTCTTT
CASRPQGWGTEAFF
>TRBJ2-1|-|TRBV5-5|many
TGTGCCAGCAGCTTGGGTCTGGGCGAGACCAATGAGCAGTTCTTC
CASSLGLGETNEQFF
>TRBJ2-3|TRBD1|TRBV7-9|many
TGTGCCAGCAGCTATCCCCGGGGACAGGGCAGGGGCACAGATACGCAGTATTTT
CASSYPRGQGRGTDTQYF
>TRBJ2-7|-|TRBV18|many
TGTGCCAGCTCACCAAAGACCGTCGGCGAGCAGTACTTC
CASSPKTVGEQYF
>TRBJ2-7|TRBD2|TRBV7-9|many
TGTGCCAGCAGCACAAGCGTACTAGCGGGAGGAACAACCTACGAGCAGTACTTC
CASSTSVLAGGTTYEQYF
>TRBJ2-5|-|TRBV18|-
TGTGCCAGCTCACCTTGGGCGGGAGAGACCCAGTACTTC
CASSPWAGETQYF
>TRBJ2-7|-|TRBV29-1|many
TGCAGCGTCTCCTATCACGGTAACTCCTACGAGCAGTACTTC
CSVSYHGNSYEQYF
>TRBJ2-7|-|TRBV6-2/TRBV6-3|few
TGTGCCAGCAGCCACCCCGTGGGGGCCTACGAGCAGTACTTC
CASSHPVGAYEQYF
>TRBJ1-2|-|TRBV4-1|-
TGCGCCAGCAGCCAAGATCGGGTAGGGGCAAGTGGCTACACCTTC
CASSQDRVGASGYTF
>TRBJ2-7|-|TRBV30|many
TGTGCCTGGAGTACACCCTCCTACGAGCAGTACTTC
CAWSTPSYEQYF
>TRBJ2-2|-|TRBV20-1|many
TGCAGTGCTAGAGATTCGGGCAGGGCCGGGGAGCTGTTTTTT
CSARDSGRAGELFF
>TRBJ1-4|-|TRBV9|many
TGTGCCAGCAGCGTGCAGGGAGGGGGTGAAAAACTGTTTTTT
CASSVQGGGEKLFF
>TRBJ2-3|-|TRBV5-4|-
TGTGCCAGCAGCCCCCGGGGTCCGGGGGTAGATACGCAGTATTTT
CASSPRGPGVDTQYF